The 9 T cell receptor beta chains below were found in one sample sequenced in a study of CD8 T cells in ankylosing spondylitis. Using its own MiXCR run on the 5' RACE reads, TCRdb lists one record per CDR3 protein. Of about 160,000 distinct CDR3 sequences in the sample, under 45% are singletons; the top ten hold roughly 15%. Sequenced: synovial fluid, either unsorted or a sorted T cell fraction (not recorded which). The receptors derive from a male donor with ankylosing spondylitis.

This clonotype came up many times. The V call is TRBV27, the J call TRBJ2-2; the D call may be TRBD1 or TRBD2 (7 bases each). The CDR3 loop spans 13 amino acids. The germline CDR1 and CDR2 sequences are MNHEY and SMNVEV (reference sequence). Trimming shortened V by 6 bases and J by 7 bases, and 12 bases separated the two germline ends. This chain's CDR3 is CASSPGGVGELFF. The CDR3 DNA reads as TGTGCCAGCAGCCCAGGGGGGGTCGGGGAGCTGTTTTTT.

The chain is built from TRBV6-2 or TRBV6-3 and TRBJ2-7, with 7 positions matching TRBD1. The CDR3 sequence is 17 residues long. V was clipped by 2 bases and J by 6 bases; unmatched bases: 16. In germline, CDR1 is MNHEY, CDR2 SVGEGT. Written as DNA, the CDR3 is TGTGCCAGCAGTTACCGAAGGGACAGTACACCCGGACGCGAGCAGTACTTC. Residues: CASSYRRDSTPGREQYF.

This clonotype was counted ten times or more. This chain links TRBV11-2 with TRBJ2-1; D remains unclear. Trimming took 4 bases from V and 7 from J, leaving 11 bases between them. Germline V CDR1 and CDR2: SGHAT, FQNNGV. The CDR3 is 13 residues long. DNA for the CDR3: TGTGCCAGCAGCTCTCCTAGTGAGAATGAGCAGTTCTTC. It yields the protein CASSSPSENEQFF.

This clonotype has just one count. This sequence joins TRBV7-8 and TRBJ2-1, with 12 bases identical to TRBD2. Germline assignment: CDR1 SGHVS and CDR2 FQNEAQ. V trimming: 4 bases; J trimming: 3 bases; junction bases outside the gene matches: 7. The CDR3 is 17 residues long. For the CDR3, the DNA is TGTGCCAGCAGCTGGCCTAGCGGGAGGGCCGGCTACAATGAGCAGTTCTTC. As protein: CASSWPSGRAGYNEQFF.

This clonotype was observed many times. The rearrangement uses TRBV7-9 and TRBJ2-7, with D perhaps TRBD1 (6 bases). The CDR3 spans 14 residues. In germline, CDR1 is SEHNR, CDR2 FQNEAQ (reference sequence). V was shortened by 1 base and J by 3 bases, with 10 bases between the two germline ends. The chain's CDR3 is CASSLGQEYYEQYF. The CDR3 DNA is TGTGCCAGCAGCTTAGGACAGGAGTACTACGAGCAGTACTTC. The whole variable domain, remainder taken from reference TRBV7-9 and TRBJ2-7, is DTGVSQNPRHKITKRGQNVTFRCDPISEHNRLYWYRQTLGQGPEFLTYFQNEAQLEKSRLLSDRFSAERPKGSFSTLEIQRTEQGDSAMYLCASSLGQEYYEQYFGPGTRLTVT.

The chain is built from TRBV30 and TRBJ2-4; possibly TRBD1 or TRBD2 for D (7 bases each). Trimming took off 5 bases at V and 1 base at J, with 15 bases between the two ends. CDR3 size: 15 residues. CDR1 is GTSNPN, CDR2 SVGIG, per germline (reference sequence). CDR3 sequence reads: CAWGRAGQAKNIQYF. CDR3 coding DNA: TGTGCCTGGGGACGAGCGGGACAGGCCAAAAACATTCAGTACTTC.

The V and J genes are TRBV7-6 and TRBJ2-3; the D gene is possibly TRBD2 (6 bases). This CDR3 contains 19 residues. Between the trimmed V and J ends, which lost 4 bases and 1 base, there was a span of 24 bases. The germline CDR1 and CDR2 sequences are SGHVS and FNYEAQ. The CDR3 DNA sequence: TGTGCCAGCAGCTCCGCCTGGATGACGGAACTAGCAGGCACAGATACGCAGTATTTT. Amino acids: CASSSAWMTELAGTDTQYF.

This rearrangement joins TRBV29-1 to TRBJ2-1, with D unclear. CDR3 size: 11 residues. Trimming removed 5 bases from V and 2 bases from J, with 4 bases in between. CDR1 is SQVTM, CDR2 ANQGSEA, per germline. The CDR3 DNA follows: TGCAGCGTTATCCCCTACAATGAGCAGTTCTTC. This sequence encodes CSVIPYNEQFF.

The count of this clonotype is one. The chain is built from TRBV5-1 and TRBJ1-2, with D perhaps TRBD1 (5 bases). From germline, CDR1 is SGHRS and CDR2 YFSETQ. This CDR3 comprises 14 residues. Trimming stripped 3 bases from V and 6 bases from J, with 15 bases between. The DNA for the CDR3 is TGCGCCAGCAGCTCCCGGGCAGGGAAGAATGGCTACACCTTC. Its translation: CASSSRAGKNGYTF.